This T cell receptor (beta chain) was documented in a study of cytomegalovirus exposure and HLA in healthy donors. The germline CDR1 and CDR2 sequences are SGHTA and FQGNSA. The length of the CDR3 is 15 residues. The V end was cut by 1 base, the J end by 5 bases, with 14 bases between. Primers for the PCR totalled 60 Vbeta and 13 Jbeta. The method was immunoSEQ multiplex PCR; TCRdb's version includes in-frame clones alone and lacks a portion of them. The sample has some 170,000 clones, about four fifths seen once; the top ten hold 4.9%. The chain uses TRBV7-2 and TRBJ1-2; TRBD1 is a possible D gene (5 bases). The sample comprised PBMCs. The receptor was derived from a woman aged 18 to 35 in good health and CMV-seropositive. This chain's CDR3 is CASSLVQGLKYGYTF. The CDR3 DNA is TGTGCCAGCAGCTTAGTTCAGGGTCTTAAGTATGGCTACACCTTC.